These 31 T cell receptor beta chains were sequenced from one sample in a study of CD8 T cells in ankylosing spondylitis. Each CDR3 protein gets one entry after TCRdb re-called the 5' RACE reads with MiXCR. Of approximately 260,000 distinct CDR3 sequences listed, roughly 8.6% are singletons. Material for sequencing was blood, either unsorted or a sorted T cell fraction (not recorded which). The receptors were gathered from a male donor with ankylosing spondylitis or in good health (not recorded which).

This clonotype was detected many times. The chain combines TRBV10-3 with TRBJ2-6; D not certain. Trimming took off 6 bases at V and 1 base at J, with 10 bases between the two ends. The CDR3 spans 15 residues. CDR1 is ENHRY and CDR2 is SYGVKD in the germline V gene. Here the CDR3 reads CAIRGDWSGANVLTF. CDR3 in DNA: TGTGCCATCAGGGGCGACTGGTCTGGGGCCAACGTCCTGACTTTC.

This clonotype was seen repeatedly, ten times or more. The chain carries TRBV20-1 and TRBJ1-5; the match to TRBD1 covers 7 bases. CDR1 DFQATT and CDR2 SNEGSKA come from the germline V gene (reference sequence). Trimming at V came to 6 bases and at J to 3 bases, leaving 5 bases not matched to a gene. This CDR3 contains 13 residues. CDR3 region: CSAYTGVNQPQHF. The DNA for the CDR3 is TGCAGTGCATACACAGGGGTCAATCAGCCCCAGCATTTT.

At least ten counts were recorded for this clonotype. The CDR3 DNA follows: TGCAGTGCTAGAGATGAACAGGACCCCCGGCACACTACGCAGTATTTT. It is translated as CSARDEQDPRHTTQYF. The chain has TRBV20-1 and TRBJ2-3, with a weak D call TRBD1 (5 bases). Germline-derived CDR1 and CDR2 are DFQATT and SNEGSKA (reference sequence). The CDR3 covers 16 residues. Trimming removed 0 bases at V and 8 bases at J, with 21 bases between.

This clonotype was counted at least ten times. The genes are TRBV4-2 and TRBJ1-2; maybe TRBD1 (6 bases). The V and J ends lost 1 base and 5 bases respectively, with 17 bases between them. The germline gives CDR1 LGHNA, CDR2 YNFKEQ. The CDR3 loop spans 16 amino acids. The CDR3 sequence is CASSQAGGQGMYGYTF. DNA for the CDR3: TGTGCCAGCAGCCAAGCGGGAGGGCAGGGGATGTATGGCTACACCTTC.

The chain uses TRBV7-6 and TRBJ2-3; D is perhaps TRBD1 or TRBD2 (6 bases each). CDR1 is SGHVS and CDR2 is FNYEAQ in the germline V gene. V lost 2 bases, J lost 14 bases, and 17 bases lay in between. This CDR3 has 13 amino acids. This chain's CDR3 is CASSLSGGGRVYF. Here the CDR3 DNA reads TGTGCCAGCAGCTTATCAGGAGGGGGACGCGTGTATTTT.

The chain carries TRBV28 and TRBJ2-7, with 12 bases that match TRBD2. Germline V lookup: CDR1 MDHEN, CDR2 SYDVKM. The ends lost 6 bases at V and 2 bases at J; junction bases unmatched: 5. There are 15 residues in the CDR3. Written as DNA, the CDR3 is TGTGCCAGCAGCAGAACTAGCGGGGGGACCTACGAGCAGTACTTC. It codes for CASSRTSGGTYEQYF.

In this sample, this clonotype turned up many times. The rearrangement joins TRBV5-1 to TRBJ2-2; D might be TRBD1 (5 bases). CDR1 SGHRS and CDR2 YFSETQ come from the germline V gene. CDR3 size: 13 residues. Trimming removed 3 bases at V and 5 bases at J, with 8 bases between. The DNA for the CDR3 is TGCGCCAGCAGCTCTGACAGAACCGGGGAGCTGTTTTTT. This translates into CASSSDRTGELFF.

This clonotype was detected ten times or more. V and J are TRBV29-1 and TRBJ2-1; a possible D gene is TRBD2 (6 bases). Trimming removed 3 bases from V and 0 bases from J, with 9 bases in between. CDR3 length: 14 residues. Germline V gene data show CDR1 as SQVTM and CDR2 as ANQGSEA. CDR3 sequence reads: CSVEGLHSYNEQFF. For the CDR3, the DNA is TGCAGCGTTGAGGGACTCCACTCCTACAATGAGCAGTTCTTC.

This clonotype was picked up many times. This rearrangement joins TRBV6-1 to TRBJ1-2; 8 nucleotides line up with TRBD1. V was clipped by 4 bases and J by 4 bases; unmatched bases: 2. Germline CDR1 and CDR2: MNHNS and SASEGT. The CDR3 covers 13 residues. The CDR3: CASSATGAYGYTF. In DNA, the CDR3 is TGTGCCAGCAGTGCGACAGGGGCCTATGGCTACACCTTC.

At least ten counts were recorded for this clonotype. This chain joins TRBV12-3 or TRBV12-4 and TRBJ2-5; no firm D call. This CDR3 spans 9 amino acids. The V end was cut by 8 bases, the J end by 7 bases, with 5 bases between. The CDR3 DNA reads as TGTGCCAGCCCGGGGACCCAGTACTTC. Its protein product is CASPGTQYF.

This clonotype occurred many times. The chain employs TRBV29-1 and TRBJ2-3, with 9 bases aligning to TRBD2. The CDR3 has 16 residues. Trimming cost V 5 bases and J 3 bases; bases outside gene matches: 12. The germline V gene encodes CDR1 SQVTM and CDR2 ANQGSEA. CDR3: CSVSAGGPGVTDTQYF. The CDR3 DNA sequence: TGCAGCGTTTCCGCGGGAGGGCCAGGGGTTACAGATACGCAGTATTTT.

J is TRBJ2-7 and V is TRBV11-3, with TRBD2 matching over 8 bases. Germline V lookup: CDR1 SGHNT, CDR2 YENEEA. Germline trimming cut 2 bases from V and 0 bases from J; bases unmatched to any gene: 6. This CDR3 region has 16 residues. The CDR3 DNA sequence: TGTGCCAGCAGCTTAACAAGCGGGGGCCACTCCTACGAGCAGTACTTC. Protein product: CASSLTSGGHSYEQYF.

This clonotype was observed a few times. V gene TRBV12-5 combines with J gene TRBJ2-5; 9 nucleotides agree with TRBD1. The V gene's germline CDR1 is LGHNT and CDR2 FRNRAP. The CDR3 has 15 amino acids. Trimming at V came to 5 bases and at J to 4 bases, leaving 8 bases not matched to a gene. The CDR3 region has the DNA TGTGCTAGTGGTCCCCGACAGGGGGGAAGAGAGACCCAGTACTTC. It encodes CASGPRQGGRETQYF.

This clonotype came up a few times. V is TRBV6-1 and J is TRBJ1-1; possibly TRBD1 for D (5 bases). The V gene lost 7 bases and the J gene lost 4 bases, with 22 bases spanning the gap. The CDR3 runs 16 residues. CDR1 MNHNS and CDR2 SASEGT come from the germline V gene. For the CDR3, the DNA is TGTGCCAGCATCCGAAATCTGGGGGAGGGAGGCACTGAAGCTTTCTTT. Translating gives CASIRNLGEGGTEAFF.

This clonotype was recorded at least ten times. J is TRBJ1-6 and V is TRBV7-2; no firm D call. This CDR3 is built from 17 residues. Germline V gene lookup returns CDR1 SGHTA and CDR2 FQGNSA. V was trimmed by 1 base and J by 4 bases, leaving 14 bases between them. The CDR3 coding sequence is TGTGCCAGCAGCTTAGTTGGAGACGCGGGTTATAATTCACCCCTCCACTTT. Protein product: CASSLVGDAGYNSPLHF. Full variable domain (outside the CDR3, taken from reference TRBV7-2 and TRBJ1-6): GAGVSQSPSNKVTEKGKDVELRCDPISGHTALYWYRQSLGQGLEFLIYFQGNSAPDKSGLPSDRFSAERTGGSVSTLTIQRTQQEDSAVYLCASSLVGDAGYNSPLHFGNGTRLTVT.

This clonotype has ten or more counts. The J gene is TRBJ1-4, the V gene TRBV4-3; D is unresolved. With 1 base removed from V and 0 bases from J, the gap between germline ends came to 6 bases. CDR3 length: 15 residues. The germline gives CDR1 LGHNA, CDR2 YSLEER. CDR3: CASSQVRATNEKLFF. The CDR3 region has the DNA TGCGCCAGCAGCCAAGTTAGGGCAACTAATGAAAAACTGTTTTTT.

This chain joins TRBV7-9 and TRBJ1-1; D gene unclear. Trimming shortened V by 6 bases and J by 7 bases, and 9 bases separated the two germline ends. The CDR3 spans 11 residues. Germline V lookup: CDR1 SEHNR, CDR2 FQNEAQ (reference sequence). The CDR3 here is CASRSLSEAFF. In nucleotides, the CDR3 is TGTGCCAGCAGATCCCTGAGTGAAGCTTTCTTT.

This clonotype was seen many times. The CDR3 coding sequence is TGTGCCAGCAGCCCGCGGACAGGGGATACCTACGAGCAGTACTTC. Its protein is CASSPRTGDTYEQYF. This chain joins TRBV9 and TRBJ2-7; 9 bases agree with TRBD1. CDR1 SGDLS and CDR2 YYNGEE come from the germline V gene. V gave up 4 bases and J gave up 2 bases; unmatched junction bases: 7. This CDR3 has 15 residues. Drawing the rest from reference TRBV9 and TRBJ2-7, the complete variable domain is DSGVTQTPKHLITATGQRVTLRCSPRSGDLSVYWYQQSLDQGLQFLIQYYNGEERAKGNILERFSAQQFPDLHSELNLSSLELGDSALYFCASSPRTGDTYEQYFGPGTRLTVT.

The sample holds many counts of this clonotype. The chain links TRBV4-2 to TRBJ1-2; D might be TRBD1 (5 bases). The V gene lost 2 bases and the J gene lost 6 bases, with 10 bases spanning the gap. CDR1 is LGHNA and CDR2 is YNFKEQ in the germline V gene. The CDR3 loop spans 13 amino acids. The DNA for the CDR3 is TGTGCCAGCAGCCAACAAGACAGAGATGGCTACACCTTC. It codes for CASSQQDRDGYTF.

This clonotype was detected ten times or more. The V call is TRBV15, the J call TRBJ1-3; tentative D call: TRBD1 (6 bases). The CDR3 is 16 residues long. V gave up 0 bases and J gave up 0 bases, with 9 bases separating them. Germline-derived CDR1 and CDR2 are LNHNV and YYDKDF (reference sequence). The CDR3 region has the DNA TGTGCCACCAGCAGAGACAGGGGCCTCTCTGGAAACACCATATATTTT. Its protein is CATSRDRGLSGNTIYF.

This clonotype came up many times. The V and J genes are TRBV3-1 and TRBJ2-3; D remains ambiguous. The CDR3 totals 15 residues. V lost 0 bases to trimming and J lost 1 base, with 8 bases between them. Germline V CDR1 and CDR2: LGHDT, YNNKEL (reference sequence). This chain's CDR3 is CASSQERPGTDTQYF. CDR3 in DNA: TGTGCCAGCAGCCAAGAAAGGCCTGGCACAGATACGCAGTATTTT.

The V call is TRBV30, the J call TRBJ2-1, with unresolved D. CDR3 size: 14 residues. Germline CDR1 GTSNPN, CDR2 SVGIG (reference sequence). Trimming took 0 bases from V and 2 from J, leaving 8 bases between them. This CDR3 reads CAWSVGGAYNEQFF. The CDR3 DNA reads TGTGCCTGGAGTGTGGGTGGGGCCTACAATGAGCAGTTCTTC.

The chain couples TRBV27 to TRBJ1-5; D unclear. Germline CDR1 is MNHEY and CDR2 is SMNVEV (reference sequence). The CDR3 is made up of 16 amino acids. V was pared by 5 bases and J by 1 base, with 15 bases between. CDR3 region: CASSPSSGESNQPQHF. The CDR3 DNA is TGTGCCAGCAGTCCATCTTCCGGGGAGAGCAATCAGCCCCAGCATTTT.

CDR3 sequence: CASSRYSRSANYGYTF. In DNA, the CDR3 is TGTGCCAGTAGCCGATACAGCCGATCAGCTAACTATGGCTACACCTTC. The chain carries TRBV19 and TRBJ1-2; D remains ambiguous. The V end was cut by 6 bases, the J end by 0 bases, with 17 bases between. This CDR3 has 16 amino acids. Looked up from germline, CDR1 is LNHDA and CDR2 is SQIVND (reference sequence).

This clonotype rates as medium-sized. The chain combines TRBV5-1 with TRBJ2-3; weak D call: TRBD2 (5 bases). The germline V gene has CDR1 SGHRS and CDR2 YFSETQ. The CDR3 contains 13 residues. Between the trimmed V and J ends, which lost 1 base and 14 bases, there was a span of 17 bases. The CDR3 is CASSLFPGDRGYF. Written as DNA, the CDR3 is TGCGCCAGCAGCTTGTTCCCGGGCGATCGGGGGTATTTT.

The V call is TRBV5-1, the J call TRBJ2-1; 8 nucleotides align to TRBD2. CDR3 length: 15 amino acids. Looked up from germline, CDR1 is SGHRS and CDR2 is YFSETQ. V was clipped by 4 bases and J by 2 bases; unmatched bases: 5. The CDR3 reads CASSIDGGAYNEQFF. The CDR3 bases are TGCGCCAGCAGCATCGACGGGGGGGCCTACAATGAGCAGTTCTTC. Based on the CDR3 plus reference TRBV5-1 and TRBJ2-1, the full variable domain is KAGVTQTPRYLIKTRGQQVTLSCSPISGHRSVSWYQQTPGQGLQFLFEYFSETQRNKGNFPGRFSGRQFSNSRSEMNVSTLELGDSALYLCASSIDGGAYNEQFFGPGTRLTVL.

This clonotype was seen ten or more times. The chain has TRBV6-2 or TRBV6-3 and TRBJ1-5; 7 bases match TRBD1. This CDR3 is built from 15 residues. The J segment lost 6 bases and the V segment lost 7 bases, leaving 12 bases of the junction unmatched. Per germline, CDR1 MNHEY and CDR2 SVGEGT. CDR3 sequence: CASNLDRVISQPQHF. CDR3 bases: TGTGCCAGCAACCTTGACAGGGTGATTAGTCAGCCCCAGCATTTT.

Many counts were recorded for this clonotype. This rearrangement joins TRBV3-1 to TRBJ2-7; D call uncertain. The V gene lost 4 bases and the J gene lost 1 base, with 11 bases spanning the gap. From germline, CDR1 is LGHDT and CDR2 YNNKEL (reference sequence). CDR3 length equals 14 residues. The CDR3 protein is CASSLAGLSYEQYF. The DNA for the CDR3 is TGTGCCAGCAGCCTCGCCGGGCTATCCTACGAGCAGTACTTC.

This clonotype showed up many times. The chain is built from TRBV7-9 and TRBJ2-5; a possible D gene is TRBD1 (5 bases). The CDR3 totals 12 residues. V was shortened by 6 bases and J by 2 bases, with 7 bases between the two germline ends. Germline V gives CDR1 SEHNR, CDR2 FQNEAQ (reference sequence). CDR3 coding DNA: TGTGCCAGCAGTAGACAGCAAGAGACCCAGTACTTC. Translating gives CASSRQQETQYF.

This clonotype has at least ten counts. The CDR3 DNA sequence: TGTGCCAGCAGTTTAAAGGGACTAGCGGGAGAGACCCAGTACTTC. Translating gives CASSLKGLAGETQYF. The chain employs TRBV27 and TRBJ2-5; TRBD2 matches 12 bases. Germline-derived CDR1 and CDR2 are MNHEY and SMNVEV (reference sequence). There are 15 residues in the CDR3. V lost 2 bases, J lost 4 bases, and 2 bases stayed unmatched.

Of note for this clonotype: A much larger clone lies one base from this, so it may be a read error. The V gene is TRBV20-1, the J gene TRBJ1-2, with TRBD1 as a possible D gene (6 bases). Germline lookup yields CDR1 DFQATT and CDR2 SNEGSKA (reference sequence). V was trimmed by 0 bases and J by 6 bases, leaving 14 bases between them. This CDR3 has 14 residues. The CDR3 reads CSARDLRRDNGYTF. CDR3 in DNA: TGCAGTGCTAGAGACCTTCGAAGGGACAATGGCTACACCTTC.